The clone carrying this T cell receptor beta chain was observed at least ten times. What it binds is unknown. The data were taken from a study of T cell responses to AZD1222 COVID-19 vaccine. For the study at large: Researchers grouped second doses given at about 4 or about 12 weeks into one pool. Regarding the study as a whole: Once two AZD1222 doses were given, Spike-specific TCR breadth and depth went up. Vaccine-associated CD4 TCRs spanned spike, dominant at 160-218 and 743-854.

The CDR3 contains 13 residues. Germline loops: CDR1 SEHNR, CDR2 FQNEAQ (reference sequence). The germline V and J ends were trimmed by 5 bases and 0 bases, with 7 bases remaining between them. Assay: immunoSEQ multiplex PCR; the TCRdb copy retains only in-frame clones and omits some. The sample records fewer than 200,000 clones, over 85% being singletons. Sample: peripheral blood, taken on day 0 of AZD1222 vaccination. The clonotype was recovered from an adult in good health. The chain couples TRBV7-9 to TRBJ1-2; D gene unclear. CDR3 sequence reads: CASSGSANYGYTF. CDR3 DNA: TGTGCCAGCAGCGGCTCGGCTAACTATGGCTACACCTTC. The complete variable domain, with remaining parts taken from reference TRBV7-9 and TRBJ1-2, reads DTGVSQNPRHKITKRGQNVTFRCDPISEHNRLYWYRQTLGQGPEFLTYFQNEAQLEKSRLLSDRFSAERPKGSFSTLEIQRTEQGDSAMYLCASSGSANYGYTFGSGTRLTVV.